The present entry profiles one T cell receptor (beta chain) with its context. Generated by immunoSEQ multiplex PCR, the TCRdb table keeps only in-frame clones and is missing some. The sample records more than 25,000 clones, roughly nine tenths being singletons. There are 14 residues in the CDR3. The germline gives CDR1 LNHDA, CDR2 SQIVND (reference sequence). Trimming stripped 2 bases from V and 5 bases from J, with 12 bases between. The data are from a study of T cell changes during pregnancy in multiple sclerosis. The clonotype was recovered from a female donor in good health, enrolled as a control in a pregnancy study. V and J are TRBV19 and TRBJ1-1; tentative D call: TRBD1 (6 bases). This specimen was peripheral blood, taken in the first trimester of pregnancy. The DNA for the CDR3 is TGTGCCAGTAGTATACCGGCAGGGGTGACTGAAGCTTTCTTT. Residues: CASSIPAGVTEAFF.